The rows below give T cell receptor beta chains drawn from one sample of a study of breast tumors, draining lymph nodes, adjacent tissues. MiXCR was run by TCRdb on the multiplex PCR reads, yielding one entry per CDR3 protein. The repertoire has about 180,000 distinct CDR3 sequences, roughly 30% of them found once; the top ten carry roughly 4.5%. Sequencing was done on a sample of axillary lymph node tissue. All receptors come from a female donor with breast cancer. Some clones in this sample may be carry-over from other donors' samples. Each CDR3 is given with its conserved first and last residue. The D gene is left open where the match is weak. Clone size is stated in some rows and not others, as once, few, many or a class when expanded.

v_call	clone_size	j_call	d_call	cdr3_aa	cdr3_nt
TRBV10-3	many	TRBJ2-7	TRBD2	CAIRVAGEHEQYF	TGTGCCATCAGGGTAGCGGGAGAACACGAGCAGTACTTC
TRBV7-9	-	TRBJ1-3	-	CTSSLITGNTVYF	TGTACCAGCAGCTTGATTACTGGAAACACCGTATATTTT
TRBV7-9	-	TRBJ2-6	-	CATSSLHGTENVLTF	TGTGCCACCAGCTCCCTGCACGGGACGGAAAACGTCCTGACTTTC
TRBV20-1	many	TRBJ2-2	-	CSARTYENTGELFF	TGCAGTGCTAGAACCTACGAGAACACCGGGGAGCTGTTTTTT
TRBV9	once	TRBJ1-5	TRBD1	CASSVAPRGRGQINQPQHF	TGTGCCAGCAGCGTAGCCCCGCGGGGGAGGGGACAGATCAATCAGCCCCAGCATTTT
TRBV3-1	few	TRBJ2-1	TRBD2	CASSQRAGASYNEQFF	TGTGCCAGCAGCCAGAGAGCGGGAGCTTCCTACAATGAGCAGTTCTTC
TRBV7-9	many	TRBJ2-1	TRBD2	CASSPRGLARNEQFF	TGTGCCAGCAGCCCAAGGGGACTAGCGAGGAATGAGCAGTTCTTC
TRBV10-2	many	TRBJ2-7	-	CASSEGRSYEQYF	TGCGCCAGCAGTGAGGGGCGCTCCTACGAGCAGTACTTC
TRBV19	many	TRBJ2-2	TRBD1	CASKRPLGQGNTGELFF	TGTGCCAGTAAACGGCCGCTGGGACAGGGGAACACCGGGGAGCTGTTTTTT
TRBV24-1	-	TRBJ1-4	-	CATSSGRGSNEKLSF	TGTGCCACCAGTTCCGGACGGGGTTCAAATGAAAAACTGTCTTTT
TRBV20-1	-	TRBJ1-2	TRBD1	CSASRQGESYGYTF	TGCAGTGCTAGTAGACAGGGGGAGTCCTATGGCTACACCTTC
TRBV7-8	few	TRBJ1-1	TRBD1	CASAWRTGGYTEAFF	TGTGCCAGCGCATGGCGGACAGGGGGTTACACTGAAGCTTTCTTT
TRBV6-2/TRBV6-3	many	TRBJ1-4	TRBD1	CASSYSTSPTGRNEKLFF	TGTGCCAGCAGTTACTCGACCTCCCCGACAGGGAGAAATGAAAAACTGTTTTTT
TRBV6-1	many	TRBJ2-5	TRBD2	CASSAGTSGRQETQYF	TGTGCCAGCAGTGCAGGGACTAGCGGACGCCAAGAGACCCAGTACTTC
TRBV12-3/TRBV12-4	many	TRBJ1-2	TRBD1	CASSFIRTGSAGYTF	TGTGCCAGCAGTTTTATCAGGACAGGGTCTGCTGGCTACACCTTC
TRBV5-8	many	TRBJ2-7	TRBD2	CASRPSGSYEQYF	TGTGCCAGCAGGCCTAGCGGGAGCTACGAGCAGTACTTC
TRBV20-1	-	TRBJ2-5	-	CSARIGSYSNQPQYF	TGCAGTGCTAGGATTGGCAGTTATAGCAATCAGCCCCAGTACTTC
TRBV19	few	TRBJ1-1	TRBD1	CASSEGQGIRAEAFF	TGTGCCAGTAGTGAGGGACAGGGTATCAGAGCTGAAGCTTTCTTT
TRBV5-5	many	TRBJ1-5	-	CASSLGGVQPQHF	TGTGCCAGCAGCTTAGGAGGGGTCCAGCCCCAGCATTTT
TRBV24-1	many	TRBJ2-3	-	CATSDWDTDTQYF	TGTGCCACCAGTGATTGGGACACAGATACGCAGTATTTT
TRBV5-5	many	TRBJ2-7	-	CASSLGWSGPGEQYF	TGTGCCAGCAGCTTGGGGTGGTCCGGGCCGGGAGAGCAGTACTTC
TRBV20-1	once	TRBJ2-5	-	CSASDTRETQYF	TGCAGTGCTTCGGACACCAGAGAGACCCAGTACTTC